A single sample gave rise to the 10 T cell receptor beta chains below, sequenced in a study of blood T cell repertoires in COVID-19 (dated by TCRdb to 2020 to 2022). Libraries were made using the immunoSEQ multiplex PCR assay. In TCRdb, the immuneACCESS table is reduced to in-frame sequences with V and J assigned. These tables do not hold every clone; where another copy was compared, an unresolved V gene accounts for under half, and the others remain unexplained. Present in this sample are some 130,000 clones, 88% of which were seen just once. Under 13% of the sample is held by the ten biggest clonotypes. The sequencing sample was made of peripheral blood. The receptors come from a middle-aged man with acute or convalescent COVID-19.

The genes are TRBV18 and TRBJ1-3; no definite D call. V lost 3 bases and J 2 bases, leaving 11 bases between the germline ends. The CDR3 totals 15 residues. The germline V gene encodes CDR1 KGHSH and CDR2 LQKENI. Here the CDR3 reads CASSPSFAAGNTIYF. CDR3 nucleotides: TGTGCCAGCTCACCGTCATTTGCGGCTGGAAACACCATATATTTT.

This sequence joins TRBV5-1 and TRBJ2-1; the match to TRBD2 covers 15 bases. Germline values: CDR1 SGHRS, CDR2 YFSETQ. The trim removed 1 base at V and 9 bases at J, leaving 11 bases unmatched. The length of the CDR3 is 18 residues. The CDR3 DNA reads TGCGCCAGCAGCTTGTTATATCGTGGACTAGCGGGAGGGGGTGAGCAGTTCTTC. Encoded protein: CASSLLYRGLAGGGEQFF.

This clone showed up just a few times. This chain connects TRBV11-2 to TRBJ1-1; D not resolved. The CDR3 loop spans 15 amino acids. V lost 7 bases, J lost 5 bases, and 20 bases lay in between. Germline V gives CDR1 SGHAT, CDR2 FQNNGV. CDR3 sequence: CASTLAGQWTTEAFF. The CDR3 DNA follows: TGTGCCAGCACCCTAGCCGGTCAGTGGACTACTGAAGCTTTCTTT.

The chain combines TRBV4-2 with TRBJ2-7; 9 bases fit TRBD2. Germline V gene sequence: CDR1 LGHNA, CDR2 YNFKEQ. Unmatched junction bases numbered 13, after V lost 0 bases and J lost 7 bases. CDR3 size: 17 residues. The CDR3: CASSQDSARGGVWEQYF. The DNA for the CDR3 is TGTGCCAGCAGCCAAGATAGCGCGCGGGGGGGCGTATGGGAGCAGTACTTC.

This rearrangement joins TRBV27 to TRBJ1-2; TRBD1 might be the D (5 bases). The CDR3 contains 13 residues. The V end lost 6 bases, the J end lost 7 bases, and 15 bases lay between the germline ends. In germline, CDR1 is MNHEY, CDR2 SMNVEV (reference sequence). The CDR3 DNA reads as TGTGCCAGCAGCTTGGGGCGGGGGATTGGCTACACCTTC. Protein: CASSLGRGIGYTF.

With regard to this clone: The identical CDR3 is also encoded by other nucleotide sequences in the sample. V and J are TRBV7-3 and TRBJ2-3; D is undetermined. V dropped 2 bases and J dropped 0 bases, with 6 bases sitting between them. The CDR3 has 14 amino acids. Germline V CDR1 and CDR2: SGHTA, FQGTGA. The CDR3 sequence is CASSLRGSTDTQYF. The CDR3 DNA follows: TGTGCCAGCAGCTTACGAGGTAGCACAGATACGCAGTATTTT.

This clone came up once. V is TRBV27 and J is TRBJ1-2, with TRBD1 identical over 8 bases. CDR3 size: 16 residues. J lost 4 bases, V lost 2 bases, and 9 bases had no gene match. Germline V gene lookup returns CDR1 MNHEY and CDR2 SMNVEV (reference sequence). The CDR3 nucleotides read TGTGCCAGCAGTTTAGCAGGACAGGGCCTATTCTATGGCTACACCTTC. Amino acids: CASSLAGQGLFYGYTF.

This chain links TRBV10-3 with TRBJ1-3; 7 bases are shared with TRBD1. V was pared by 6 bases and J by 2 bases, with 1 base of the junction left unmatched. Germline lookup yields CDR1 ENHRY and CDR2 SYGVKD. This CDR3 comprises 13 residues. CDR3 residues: CAIRGQPGNTIYF. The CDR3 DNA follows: TGTGCCATCAGGGGACAGCCTGGAAACACCATATATTTT.

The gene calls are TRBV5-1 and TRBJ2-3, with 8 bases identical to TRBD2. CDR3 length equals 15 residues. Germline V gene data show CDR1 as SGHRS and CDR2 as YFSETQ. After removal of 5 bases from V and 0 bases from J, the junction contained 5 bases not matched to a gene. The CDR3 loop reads CASRGAGDSTDTQYF. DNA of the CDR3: TGCGCCAGCAGGGGAGCGGGAGATAGCACAGATACGCAGTATTTT.

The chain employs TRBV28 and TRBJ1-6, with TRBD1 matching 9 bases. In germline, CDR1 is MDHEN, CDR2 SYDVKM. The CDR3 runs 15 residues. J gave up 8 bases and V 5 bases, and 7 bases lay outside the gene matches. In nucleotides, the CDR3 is TGTGCCAGCAGTCTAATGGGACAGGGCTATTCACCCCTCCACTTT. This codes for CASSLMGQGYSPLHF.